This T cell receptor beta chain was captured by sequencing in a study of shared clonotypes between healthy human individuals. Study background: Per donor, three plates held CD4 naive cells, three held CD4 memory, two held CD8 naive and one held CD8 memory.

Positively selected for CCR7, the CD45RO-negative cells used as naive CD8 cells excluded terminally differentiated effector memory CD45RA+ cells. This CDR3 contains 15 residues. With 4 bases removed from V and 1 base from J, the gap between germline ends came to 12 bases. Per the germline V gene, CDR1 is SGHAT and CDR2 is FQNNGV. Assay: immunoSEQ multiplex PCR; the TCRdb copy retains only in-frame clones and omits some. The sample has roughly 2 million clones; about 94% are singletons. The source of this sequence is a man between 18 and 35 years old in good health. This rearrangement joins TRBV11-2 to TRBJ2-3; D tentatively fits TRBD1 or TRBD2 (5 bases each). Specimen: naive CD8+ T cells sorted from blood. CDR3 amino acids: CASSSRGTRTDTQYF. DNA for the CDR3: TGTGCCAGCAGCTCCCGAGGGACGCGCACAGATACGCAGTATTTT.